This T cell receptor beta chain was sequenced for a study of blood T cells in healthy people across ages. A sample-barcoded 5' primer and a J-beta primer mix were used in a second PCR of roughly 6 to 11 cycles. TCRdb ran MiXCR on the 5' RACE reads and lists one entry per CDR3 protein. This sample yields about 1,500,000 distinct CDR3 sequences, of which 25% to 30% are seen a single time; roughly 8% belongs to the top ten. Russia was home to the donors, healthy Caucasian individuals aged roughly 6 to 100. The CDR3 is 14 amino acids. Trimming stripped 2 bases from V and 5 bases from J, with 10 bases between. CDR1 is SGHAT and CDR2 is FQDESV in the germline V gene (reference sequence).

The clonotype was recovered from a woman in her thirties in good health. The chain couples TRBV11-1 to TRBJ2-1, with D unclear. Sequences were obtained from blood. The CDR3 region is CASSLRVFNNEQFF. The CDR3 DNA follows: TGTGCCAGCAGCTTACGGGTGTTCAACAATGAGCAGTTCTTC.